The clone carrying this TCR beta chain was seen repeatedly, ten times or more. Antigen: not known. The data are from a study of regulatory T cells in long-lasting Graves disease. V was pared by 2 bases and J by 2 bases, with 12 bases between. The CDR3 covers 15 residues. The germline CDR1 and CDR2 sequences are SEHNR and FQNEAQ (reference sequence). Arm-PCR of CDR3 regions with iRepertoire HTBI primers generated TCR beta libraries. A single record per CDR3 protein comes from TCRdb applying MiXCR to the multiplex PCR reads. The top ten clones hold approximately 13% of a sample with under 250,000 distinct CDR3 sequences, 20% of them seen once. Findings of the study overall: Accuracy might have suffered from few samples.

Sample time point: newly diagnosed GD, antithyroid drugs for less than 3 months. PBMC-derived RNA was used for the TCR library. Source: peripheral blood mononuclear cells (PBMCs), taken at new diagnosis, from a patient treated with antithyroid drugs. The sequence was collected from a female donor with Graves disease. V usage is TRBV7-9 and J usage is TRBJ2-5; D may be TRBD2 (6 bases). Here the CDR3 reads CASSLILGRQETQYF. CDR3 in DNA: TGTGCCAGCAGCTTAATTCTCGGGAGACAAGAGACCCAGTACTTC.